This TCR beta chain was documented in a study of blood T cell repertoires in COVID-19. The wider study: Spain, Italy and the United States supplied samples that represented acute and convalescent COVID-19. PBMCs, B-cell-depleted T cells, or T cells provided the cDNA or gDNA that made up the material.

Original data processing: The authors estimated nucleated cell counts from reference gene primer amplification. The protocol was immunoSEQ multiplex PCR, while the TCRdb copy is restricted to in-frame clones and leaves out a portion. V and J calls and clone size are those listed in that table; D and trimming were worked out from the DNA. The sample yields 150,000 to 200,000 clones, around 67% seen once. There are 13 residues in the CDR3. The germline V and J ends were trimmed by 0 bases and 4 bases, with 6 bases remaining between them. Germline V lookup: CDR1 SGHRS, CDR2 YFSETQ. Concerning this clone itself: At the DNA level, this CDR3 is encoded by other sequences in the same sample as well.

The chain links TRBV5-1 to TRBJ2-3, with no clear D. The clonotype originates from a woman over 75 with acute or convalescent COVID-19. The sequencing input was peripheral blood. The CDR3: CASSLGQADTQYF. CDR3 sequence (DNA): TGCGCCAGCAGCTTGGGGCAGGCAGATACGCAGTATTTT.